What follows is one T cell receptor (beta chain) and its context. Its specific antigen is unknown. Nothing much larger sits one base from this clone, and base qualities are not available. Its CDR3 holds 15 amino acids, cysteine through phenylalanine. Only the CDR3 DNA stays, 45 bases, in frame from base 1. Germline trimming amounts to 4 bases on V and 5 bases on J, with 7 as the count of junction bases outside the gene matches. CDR1 and CDR2 are drawn from the germline V gene (reference sequence): LNHDA, SQIVND. The data derive from a study of blood T cell repertoires in COVID-19 (TCRdb year 2020). The study in broad terms: The collaborator samples originated in the United States, Italy and Spain and spanned the acute and convalescent phases of COVID-19. The prospective study material was composed of cDNA or gDNA derived from T cells, B-cell-depleted T cells, or PBMCs. The dataset comprised deeply sampled blood TCRbeta repertoires from subjects exposed to, actively infected with, or recovered from COVID-19. The repertoires were made available in a free public database intended to serve as a resource for research on the immune response to SARS-CoV-2. Samples were obtained from the ongoing ImmuneRACE study (first 160 participants) and from 1,254 subjects provided by 6 global collaborators. Nearly every sample came with metadata listing a de-identified subject ID, COVID-19 status, age in years and sex. Where available, HLA class I and class II types were taken from metadata supplied by the sample provider and were not determined by assay-based typing. What the authors observed across the whole study: How much clinical and demographic metadata was included differed by source and by participant, and the metadata was provided uncurated.

Collaborating institutions collected whole blood in K2EDTA tubes following their own protocols. For TCRbeta analysis, collaborator samples were shipped as frozen whole blood, as isolated PBMCs, or as DNA extracted from either sample type. The immunoSEQ Assay, a bias-controlled multiplex PCR, was used to amplify TCRbeta CDR3 regions from genomic DNA. Under the source paper's analysis protocol: Within the assay, amplification of reference gene primers was used to estimate how many nucleated cells each sample contained. To quantify the absolute abundance of each unique TCRbeta CDR3 rearrangement, sequence reads were collapsed and filtered. For each sample, productive Simpson clonality was calculated as the square root of Simpson's diversity index across productive rearrangements. Not all clones reach the TCRdb copy of this immuneACCESS table, which keeps in-frame sequences only. Checked studies attribute under half of the gap to unresolved V genes and leave the rest unexplained. V and J calls and clone size follow that table, whereas D and trimming were derived from the DNA. This sample lists under 200,000 clones; about 88% were detected once. The top ten hold roughly 7% of the sample.

This TCR derives from an elderly woman in a cohort sampled during active or convalescent COVID-19. Sequencing was done on a sample of peripheral blood. The chain links TRBV19 with TRBJ2-1; TRBD1 agrees with 8 junctional bases. The DNA reads TGTGCCAGTAGTACTAGACAGGGGTGGCACAATGAGCAGTTCTTC. This yields the protein CASSTRQGWHNEQFF.